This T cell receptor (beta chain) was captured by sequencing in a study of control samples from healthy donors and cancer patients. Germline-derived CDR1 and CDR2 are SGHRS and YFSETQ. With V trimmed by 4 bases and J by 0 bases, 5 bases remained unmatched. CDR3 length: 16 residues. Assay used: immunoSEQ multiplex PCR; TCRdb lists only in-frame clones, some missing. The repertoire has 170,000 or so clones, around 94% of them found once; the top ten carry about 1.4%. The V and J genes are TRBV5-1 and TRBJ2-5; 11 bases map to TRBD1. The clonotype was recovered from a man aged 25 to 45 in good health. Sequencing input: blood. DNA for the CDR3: TGCGCCAGCAGCGGCGGGACAGGGGGTTACCAAGAGACCCAGTACTTC. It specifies CASSGGTGGYQETQYF. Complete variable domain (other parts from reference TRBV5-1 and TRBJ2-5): KAGVTQTPRYLIKTRGQQVTLSCSPISGHRSVSWYQQTPGQGLQFLFEYFSETQRNKGNFPGRFSGRQFSNSRSEMNVSTLELGDSALYLCASSGGTGGYQETQYFGPGTRLLVL.